The clone carrying this T cell receptor beta chain was counted between two and nine times. No antigen is known for it. TCRdb re-called the PCR reads via MiXCR. Here the sample spans around 23,000 clones, under 25% being singletons. No patient received treatment before thyroid surgery. The data were obtained in a study of metastatic and nonmetastatic thyroid tumors. Overall study context: Across blood and tumor or nodule tissue, repertoires from malignant and benign thyroid patients were compared with one another. Study observations and caveats: Reported TCR beta diversity, measured in blood and tumor, was significantly higher for malignant thyroid tumors than for benign nodules.

V was clipped by 1 base and J by 7 bases; unmatched bases: 5. The CDR3 runs 14 residues. CDR1 and CDR2 (germline): MNHNS, SASEGT. The chain links TRBV6-1 to TRBJ2-7; 9 bases line up with TRBD1. The sequence derives from a female donor with papillary thyroid cancer or a benign thyroid nodule (not recorded which). Some clones in this sample may be carry-over from other donors' samples. Sequenced material: tumor tissue. The CDR3, as DNA: TGTGCCAGCAGTGAAGGGACAGGGGATCGAGAGCAGTACTTC. As protein: CASSEGTGDREQYF.